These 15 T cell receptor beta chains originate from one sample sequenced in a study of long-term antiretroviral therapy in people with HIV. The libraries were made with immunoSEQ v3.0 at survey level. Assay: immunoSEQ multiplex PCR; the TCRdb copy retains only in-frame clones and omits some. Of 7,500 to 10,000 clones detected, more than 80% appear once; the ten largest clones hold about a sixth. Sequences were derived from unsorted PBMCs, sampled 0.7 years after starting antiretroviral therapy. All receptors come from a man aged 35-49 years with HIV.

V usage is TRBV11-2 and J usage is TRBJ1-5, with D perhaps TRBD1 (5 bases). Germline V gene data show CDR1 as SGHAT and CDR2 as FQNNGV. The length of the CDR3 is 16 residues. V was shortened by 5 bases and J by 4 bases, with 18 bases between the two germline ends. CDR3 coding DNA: TGTGCCAGCAGCCGCGGGCCAGGGTTCGGGAATCAGCCCCAGCATTTT. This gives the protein CASSRGPGFGNQPQHF.

CDR3 residues: CASSLGPYPGQETQYF. In DNA form, the CDR3 reads TGTGCCAGCAGCTTAGGGCCTTACCCGGGACAAGAGACCCAGTACTTC. V gene TRBV7-9 combines with J gene TRBJ2-5; tentatively, D is TRBD2 (5 bases). V was clipped by 1 base and J by 2 bases, with 14 bases between them. The V gene's germline CDR1 is SEHNR and CDR2 FQNEAQ (reference sequence). This CDR3 is built from 16 residues.

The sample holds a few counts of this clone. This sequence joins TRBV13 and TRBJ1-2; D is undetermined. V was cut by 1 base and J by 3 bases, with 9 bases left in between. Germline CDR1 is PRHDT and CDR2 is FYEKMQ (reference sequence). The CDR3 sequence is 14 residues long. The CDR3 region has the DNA TGTGCCAGCAGCTTAGTCAGGACCGACTATGGCTACACCTTC. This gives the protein CASSLVRTDYGYTF.

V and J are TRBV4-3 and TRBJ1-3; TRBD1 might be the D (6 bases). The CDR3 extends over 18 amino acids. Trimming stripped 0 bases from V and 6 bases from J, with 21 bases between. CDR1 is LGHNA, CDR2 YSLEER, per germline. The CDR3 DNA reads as TGCGCCAGCAGCCAAGATCTCGGTCCCGGGGGCAGCGTAAACACCATATATTTT. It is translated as CASSQDLGPGGSVNTIYF.

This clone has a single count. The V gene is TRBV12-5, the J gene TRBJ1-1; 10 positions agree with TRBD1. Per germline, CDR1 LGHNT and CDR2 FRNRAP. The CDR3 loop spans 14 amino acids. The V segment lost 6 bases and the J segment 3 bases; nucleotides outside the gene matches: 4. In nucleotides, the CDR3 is TGTGCTAGTGGGACCGGACAGGGGGACACTGAAGCTTTCTTT. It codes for CASGTGQGDTEAFF.

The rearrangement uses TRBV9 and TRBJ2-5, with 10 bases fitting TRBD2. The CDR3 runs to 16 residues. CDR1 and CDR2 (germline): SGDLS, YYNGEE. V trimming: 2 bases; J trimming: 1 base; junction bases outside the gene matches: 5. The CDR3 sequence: CASSVGLAEGQETQYF. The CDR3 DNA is TGTGCCAGCAGCGTTGGACTAGCGGAGGGCCAAGAGACCCAGTACTTC.

CDR3 nucleotides: TGTGCCAGCTCACCACCGAGGGACAGGGCATCTGGCTACACCTTC. Its translation: CASSPPRDRASGYTF. This sequence joins TRBV18 and TRBJ1-2, with TRBD1 matching 9 bases. The CDR3 runs 15 residues. Germline CDR1 is KGHSH and CDR2 is LQKENI. The V and J ends lost 0 bases and 7 bases, in that order; junction bases with no gene match: 6.

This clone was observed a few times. In DNA form, the CDR3 reads TGTGCCAGTAAGGTCCAGGGGAATACGGGCTACACCTTC. Its translation is CASKVQGNTGYTF. The V and J genes are TRBV2 and TRBJ1-2; tentatively, D is TRBD1 (6 bases). With 9 bases removed from V and 8 bases from J, the gap between germline ends came to 19 bases. CDR1 is SNHLY, CDR2 FYNNEI, per germline. This CDR3 is 13 amino acids long. The variable domain in full, completed from reference TRBV2 and TRBJ1-2, reads EPEVTQTPSHQVTQMGQEVILRCVPISNHLYFYWYRQILGQKVEFLVSFYNNEISEKSEIFDDQFSVERPDGSNFTLKIRSTKLEDSAMYFCASKVQGNTGYTFGSGTRLTVV.

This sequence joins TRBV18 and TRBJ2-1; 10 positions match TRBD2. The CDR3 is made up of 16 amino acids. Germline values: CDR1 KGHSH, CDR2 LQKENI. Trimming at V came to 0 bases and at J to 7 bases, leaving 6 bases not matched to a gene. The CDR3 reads CASSPPSSGRGNEQFF. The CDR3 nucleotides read TGTGCCAGCTCACCACCGTCCAGCGGGAGGGGAAATGAGCAGTTCTTC.

The DNA of the CDR3 is TGTGCCAGCAGTGGGAGGTGGGGGGACCCCGCCTACGAGCAGTACTTC. Encoded protein: CASSGRWGDPAYEQYF. This chain connects TRBV6-1 to TRBJ2-7; TRBD2 is a possible D gene (6 bases). The CDR3 sequence is 16 residues long. V lost 4 bases and J lost 2, with 18 bases in between. Per germline, CDR1 MNHNS and CDR2 SASEGT.

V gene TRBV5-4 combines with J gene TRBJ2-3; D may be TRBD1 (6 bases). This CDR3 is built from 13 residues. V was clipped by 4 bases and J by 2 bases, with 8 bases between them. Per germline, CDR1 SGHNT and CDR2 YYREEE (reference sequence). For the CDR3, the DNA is TGTGCCAGCAGCAGGGGGACCACAGATACGCAGTATTTT. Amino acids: CASSRGTTDTQYF.

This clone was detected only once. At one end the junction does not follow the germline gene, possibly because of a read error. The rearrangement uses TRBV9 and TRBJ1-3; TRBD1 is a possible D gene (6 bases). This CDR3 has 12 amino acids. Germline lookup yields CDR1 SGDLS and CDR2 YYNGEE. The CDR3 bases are TGTGCCAGCAGCGTAGGGGCAGGGGTTCTTCTTTTT. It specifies CASSVGAGVLLF.

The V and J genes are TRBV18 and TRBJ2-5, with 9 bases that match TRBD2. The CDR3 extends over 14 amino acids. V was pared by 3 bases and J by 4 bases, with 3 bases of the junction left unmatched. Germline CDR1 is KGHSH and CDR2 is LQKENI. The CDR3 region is CASSPGTSTETQYF. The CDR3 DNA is TGTGCCAGCTCACCTGGGACTAGCACAGAGACCCAGTACTTC.

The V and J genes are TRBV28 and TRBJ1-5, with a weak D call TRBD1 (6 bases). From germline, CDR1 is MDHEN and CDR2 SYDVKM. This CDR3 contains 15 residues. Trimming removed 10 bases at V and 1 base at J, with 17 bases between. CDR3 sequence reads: CATTPGGTSNQPQHF. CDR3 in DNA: TGTGCCACCACACCGGGAGGGACAAGCAATCAGCCCCAGCATTTT. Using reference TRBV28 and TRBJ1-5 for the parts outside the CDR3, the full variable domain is DVKVTQSSRYLVKRTGEKVFLECVQDMDHENMFWYRQDPGLGLRLIYFSYDVKMKEKGDIPEGYSVSREKKERFSLILESASTNQTSMYLCATTPGGTSNQPQHFGDGTRLSIL.

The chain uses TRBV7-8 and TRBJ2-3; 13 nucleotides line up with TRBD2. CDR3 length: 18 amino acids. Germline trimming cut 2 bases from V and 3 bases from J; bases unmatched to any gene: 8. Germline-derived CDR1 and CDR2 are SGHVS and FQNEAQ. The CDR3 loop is CASSLFLLAGGGTDTQYF. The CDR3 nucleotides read TGTGCCAGCAGCTTATTCTTACTAGCGGGAGGGGGGACAGATACGCAGTATTTT.